Listed below are T cell receptor beta chains from one sample, sequenced in a study of tumor and adjacent non-tumor tissue in lung cancer. Each CDR3 protein is one row after TCRdb ran MiXCR on the multiplex PCR reads. The sample holds under 75,000 distinct CDR3 sequences, roughly 75% seen once. Sequenced material: distant non-tumor lung tissue. These receptor sequences come from a woman aged 50 to 60 with non-small cell lung cancer. The CDR3 runs from the conserved cysteine through the conserved F or W. A D gene is named only where the DNA matches it firmly. Where a row states a size, it is once, few, many or the class of an expanded clone; other rows omit it.

clone size	J gene	V gene	D gene	CDR3 DNA	CDR3 protein
NA	TRBJ2-3	TRBV10-1	NA	TGCGCCAGAAGTGAAGGGGACTTCAACACAGATACGCAGTATTTT	CARSEGDFNTDTQYF
NA	TRBJ2-1	TRBV11-1	TRBD1	TGTGCCAGCAGCTTAGCGACAGGGATCAATGAGCGGTTCTTC	CASSLATGINERFF
NA	TRBJ2-2	TRBV24-1	NA	TGTGCGACCAGTGATTTGCTACGAAACACCGGGGAGCTGTTTTTT	CATSDLLRNTGELFF
NA	TRBJ2-2	TRBV20-1	NA	TGCAGTGCTAGAGCCCCGGATCTACGAAACACAGGGGAGCTGTTTTTT	CSARAPDLRNTGELFF
NA	TRBJ2-7	TRBV7-2	TRBD2	TGTGCCAGCAGCGAGGGTGGGGGGGGAACCTACGAGCAGTACTTC	CASSEGGGGTYEQYF
NA	TRBJ2-7	TRBV11-2	NA	TGTGCCAGCAGCTTATCGGGCTGGGACTCCTACGAAGAGTACTTC	CASSLSGWDSYEEYF
many	TRBJ1-5	TRBV6-1	NA	TGTGCCAGCAGAACAGAAGGAGGGGCTTCTCAGCCCCAGCATTTT	CASRTEGGASQPQHF
few	TRBJ1-1	TRBV7-3	NA	TGTGCCAGCAGCCGAATAGGGGGTCAGGGACCGGGCACTGAAGCTTTCTTT	CASSRIGGQGPGTEAFF
many	TRBJ2-4	TRBV29-1	TRBD1	TGCAGCGTACAACGATCGGGACAGGGAGGTGGGATTCAGTACTTC	CSVQRSGQGGGIQYF
NA	TRBJ2-3	TRBV6-1	NA	TGTGCCAGCAGTGAGGGTGGCGAAAGCATAGATACGCAGTATTTT	CASSEGGESIDTQYF
few	TRBJ2-5	TRBV7-9	NA	TGTGCCAGCAGCTTAGGGACCAACCAAGAGACCCAGTACTTC	CASSLGTNQETQYF
NA	TRBJ2-7	TRBV29-1	TRBD1	TGCAGCGTTGGGGGACAGGGGTTTTACGAGCAATACTTC	CSVGGQGFYEQYF
NA	TRBJ2-3	TRBV11-1	NA	TGTGCTAGCAGCTTCTCCGTGGGGTCCACAGATATGCAGTATTTT	CASSFSVGSTDMQYF
NA	TRBJ1-2	TRBV6-2/TRBV6-3	NA	TGTGCCAGCAGCCGCGGAGGGGGGCAGGATGGCTACTCCTTC	CASSRGGGQDGYSF
NA	TRBJ2-7	TRBV28	TRBD2	TGTGCCAGCAGCCCCCGACTAGCGGGAGTTTACGAGCAGTACTTC	CASSPRLAGVYEQYF
NA	TRBJ2-1	TRBV7-9	NA	TGTGCCAGCAGCCAGGGTCTGAGCTCCTACAATGAGCAGTTCTTC	CASSQGLSSYNEQFF
NA	TRBJ2-1	TRBV4-1	NA	TGCGCCAGCAGCCATTCATGGCGGAGCAATGAGCAGTTCTTC	CASSHSWRSNEQFF
many	TRBJ2-7	TRBV6-1	TRBD1	TGTGCCAGCAGGTCGACAGGGTACTACGAGCAGTACTTC	CASRSTGYYEQYF
NA	TRBJ1-1	TRBV4-2	TRBD1	TGTACCAGCAACCAAGACTCTTTTACAGGGGGATTGGTGATTGTGGCTGAAGCTTTCTTT	CTSNQDSFTGGLVIVAEAFF
many	TRBJ1-4	TRBV28	TRBD1	TGTGCCAGCAGCCGCGGGACAGCAAATAATGAAAAACTGTTTTTT	CASSRGTANNEKLFF
many	TRBJ2-1	TRBV6-5	NA	TGTGCCAGCAGCCTAGAGCGGGCCTCCTACAATGAGCAGTTCTTC	CASSLERASYNEQFF
NA	TRBJ2-5	TRBV11-2	NA	TGTCCCAACAGCCTAAACGCAGGGGGGCCGGCCCAGTACTTC	CPNSLNAGGPAQYF
NA	TRBJ2-1	TRBV6-1	TRBD2	TGTGCCACCCGACGTCCAGGGACTAGCAGGAGCAATGAGCAGTTTTTC	CATRRPGTSRSNEQFF
NA	TRBJ2-7	TRBV11-1	NA	TGTGCCAGGAGCCCCAGGGCCTACGAGCAGTATTTC	CARSPRAYEQYF
NA	TRBJ1-5	TRBV5-5	NA	TGTACCAGCAGCTTGGAGTGGGGTGCCCTACTTACCAATCAGCCCCAGCATTTT	CTSSLEWGALLTNQPQHF
NA	TRBJ2-5	TRBV7-8	NA	TGTGCCAACAGCTCAGTGAGGCTCTGGGGGCAACAAGAGACCCAGTACTTC	CANSSVRLWGQQETQYF
NA	TRBJ2-1	TRBV11-2	NA	TGTGTCAGCAACAAAGGGGGAGGAGGCTACAATGAGCAGTTCTTC	CVSNKGGGGYNEQFF
NA	TRBJ1-6	TRBV6-5	NA	TGTGCCAGCATAGGGGTCCGGTTCCATTCACCCCTCCACTTT	CASIGVRFHSPLHF
many	TRBJ2-7	TRBV29-1	NA	TGCAGCGTTGAAGCGGACCGCTCCTACGAGCAGTACTTC	CSVEADRSYEQYF
few	TRBJ2-5	TRBV29-1	NA	TGCAGCGTTGCGGTCAGTAGCGGAAGGGTTGTGGAGACCCAGTACTTT	CSVAVSSGRVVETQYF
many	TRBJ1-1	TRBV20-1	TRBD1	TGCAGTGCTTGGACAGGGCGGGAAACTGAAGCTTTCTTT	CSAWTGRETEAFF
NA	TRBJ2-5	TRBV18	NA	TGCGCCAGCTCACCCGCACAAAGAAAAGAGACCCAGTACTTC	CASSPAQRKETQYF
NA	TRBJ1-2	TRBV29-1	NA	TGCAGCGTTGACAAGGCAGAAGATAACTATGGCCACACCTTC	CSVDKAEDNYGHTF
many	TRBJ2-3	TRBV4-3	NA	TGCGCCAGCAGCCAATCGGCGGGGAGCACAGATACGCAGTATTTT	CASSQSAGSTDTQYF
many	TRBJ2-6	TRBV20-1	TRBD1	TGCAGTGCTATAGGGACAGGGGGTACTGGGGCCAACGTCCTGACTTTC	CSAIGTGGTGANVLTF
few	TRBJ2-6	TRBV20-1	TRBD1	TGCAGTGTCAACAGGGGATCCTCTGGGGCCAACGTCCTGACTTTC	CSVNRGSSGANVLTF
NA	TRBJ2-1	TRBV5-1	NA	TGCGCCAGCAGCTTGAACCGGAATGAGCAGTTCTTC	CASSLNRNEQFF
once	TRBJ2-2	TRBV4-1	NA	TGCGCCAGCAGCCAAGATTGGGGCACCGGGAAGTTGTTTTTT	CASSQDWGTGKLFF
NA	TRBJ2-3	TRBV6-1	NA	TGTGCCAGCAATGAATTACTTGCGGGTCAGCCCCAGTATTTT	CASNELLAGQPQYF
NA	TRBJ1-2	TRBV18	TRBD1	TGTGCCAGCTCACCCGCGACAGGGTTAGAGGATGGCTACACCTTC	CASSPATGLEDGYTF
many	TRBJ2-1	TRBV6-2/TRBV6-3	TRBD2	TGTGCCAGCAGTTACTCGCGGGAGGGGAGTGAGCAGTTCTTC	CASSYSREGSEQFF